The 22 T cell receptor beta chains listed next were all sequenced from one sample in a study of blood T cell repertoires in COVID-19. Produced via immunoSEQ multiplex PCR; TCRdb's table is partial and in-frame only. The data hold approximately 300,000 clones, with 90% observed a single time. Sequenced sample: PBMCs or T cells enriched from blood (not recorded which). The receptors derive from a woman in her twenties or thirties who had been exposed to COVID-19.

The rearrangement joins TRBV10-3 to TRBJ1-2, with TRBD1 as a possible D gene (6 bases). V was cut by 4 bases and J by 4 bases, with 19 bases left in between. Per the germline V gene, CDR1 is ENHRY and CDR2 is SYGVKD. The CDR3 covers 16 residues. Here the CDR3 DNA reads TGTGCCATCAGTGGATCGGGGCAGGGGAGCCTCTATGGCTACACCTTC. This sequence encodes CAISGSGQGSLYGYTF.

This chain uses TRBV9 with TRBJ2-1; 14 bases are shared with TRBD2. The CDR3 has 18 amino acids. The germline gives CDR1 SGDLS, CDR2 YYNGEE. The J segment lost 10 bases and the V segment lost 0 bases, leaving 12 bases of the junction unmatched. The CDR3 reads CASSVAQRLAGGTGEQFF. The CDR3 bases are TGTGCCAGCAGCGTAGCTCAACGACTAGCGGGGGGGACTGGGGAGCAGTTCTTC. The variable domain in full, completed from reference TRBV9 and TRBJ2-1, reads DSGVTQTPKHLITATGQRVTLRCSPRSGDLSVYWYQQSLDQGLQFLIQYYNGEERAKGNILERFSAQQFPDLHSELNLSSLELGDSALYFCASSVAQRLAGGTGEQFFGPGTRLTVL.

This clone was observed a single time. This rearrangement joins TRBV19 to TRBJ1-4, with TRBD1 matching over 10 bases. Per the germline V gene, CDR1 is LNHDA and CDR2 is SQIVND (reference sequence). Losses at the gene ends were 2 bases for V and 10 bases for J; bases not matched to a gene: 7. This CDR3 region has 15 residues. CDR3 in amino acids: CASSITGTGEGKLFF. CDR3 nucleotides: TGTGCCAGTAGTATAACTGGGACAGGGGAGGGAAAACTGTTTTTT. Based on the CDR3 plus reference TRBV19 and TRBJ1-4, the full variable domain is DGGITQSPKYLFRKEGQNVTLSCEQNLNHDAMYWYRQDPGQGLRLIYYSQIVNDFQKGDIAEGYSVSREKKESFPLTVTSAQKNPTAFYLCASSITGTGEGKLFFGSGTQLSVL.

The V gene is TRBV7-6, the J gene TRBJ2-7, with TRBD1 matching 12 bases. The germline gives CDR1 SGHVS, CDR2 FNYEAQ. CDR3 length: 16 amino acids. The junction had 11 bases not matched to a gene; V was cut back by 5 bases and J by 6 bases. CDR3 amino acids: CASSPGTGGPFSEQYF. CDR3 coding DNA: TGTGCCAGCAGCCCAGGGACAGGGGGCCCGTTCTCCGAGCAGTACTTC. Full variable domain (outside the CDR3, taken from reference TRBV7-6 and TRBJ2-7): GAGVSQSPRYKVTKRGQDVALRCDPISGHVSLYWYRQALGQGPEFLTYFNYEAQQDKSGLPNDRFSAERPEGSISTLTIQRTEQRDSAMYRCASSPGTGGPFSEQYFGPGTRLTVT.

This rearrangement joins TRBV7-9 to TRBJ1-1; D is uncertain. Germline CDR1 and CDR2: SEHNR and FQNEAQ (reference sequence). V lost 7 bases, J lost 1 base, and 13 bases lay in between. This CDR3 comprises 14 residues. CDR3: CASTFAARNTEAFF. The CDR3 coding sequence is TGTGCCAGCACCTTTGCCGCGAGGAACACTGAAGCTTTCTTT.

This clone was seen just once. The chain recombines TRBV18 with TRBJ2-3; TRBD2 is a possible D gene (5 bases). This CDR3 is built from 15 residues. Trimming removed 2 bases from V and 3 bases from J, with 12 bases in between. CDR1 is KGHSH, CDR2 LQKENI, per germline. The CDR3 sequence: CASSPRLTGTDTQYF. Written as DNA, the CDR3 is TGTGCCAGCTCACCAAGGCTAACGGGGACAGATACGCAGTATTTT.

The chain carries TRBV9 and TRBJ2-3; D uncertain. Germline V gene lookup returns CDR1 SGDLS and CDR2 YYNGEE. This CDR3 region has 13 residues. V gave up 3 bases and J gave up 5 bases, with 10 bases separating them. The CDR3 reads CASSAPLRDTQYF. CDR3 bases: TGTGCCAGCAGCGCCCCCCTGCGAGATACGCAGTATTTT.

The genes are TRBV19 and TRBJ2-3; 10 bases align to TRBD2. Losses at the gene ends were 6 bases for V and 0 bases for J; bases not matched to a gene: 6. CDR3 length: 16 amino acids. CDR1 is LNHDA and CDR2 is SQIVND in the germline V gene (reference sequence). CDR3 sequence (DNA): TGTGCCAGTAGCCCCACTAGCGGGGTAAGCACAGATACGCAGTATTTT. It translates to CASSPTSGVSTDTQYF.

The CDR3 loop is CASSPRTGSYEQYF. The CDR3 coding sequence is TGTGCCAGCAGCCCGAGGACAGGCTCCTACGAGCAGTACTTC. This chain joins TRBV5-8 and TRBJ2-7; 7 positions agree with TRBD1. The CDR3 extends over 14 amino acids. The junction had 4 bases not matched to a gene; V was cut back by 4 bases and J by 0 bases. Germline V gene data show CDR1 as SGHTS and CDR2 as YDEGEE.

The gene calls are TRBV29-1 and TRBJ1-5; D unclear. Germline CDR1 and CDR2: SQVTM and ANQGSEA. V lost 3 bases and J 2 bases, leaving 11 bases between the germline ends. This CDR3 spans 14 amino acids. DNA of the CDR3: TGCAGCGTTGAGAGACTGGTTGGCAATCAGCCCCAGCATTTT. Its protein is CSVERLVGNQPQHF.

The chain carries TRBV25-1 and TRBJ1-1, with TRBD1 matching over 8 bases. Unmatched junction bases numbered 8, after V lost 4 bases and J lost 4 bases. The V gene's germline CDR1 is MGHDK and CDR2 SYGVNS. CDR3 length: 15 amino acids. CDR3 bases: TGTGCCAGCAGTGTATCCGGGACAGGAGCCACTGAAGCTTTCTTT. It yields the protein CASSVSGTGATEAFF. Based on the CDR3 plus reference TRBV25-1 and TRBJ1-1, the full variable domain is EADIYQTPRYLVIGTGKKITLECSQTMGHDKMYWYQQDPGMELHLIHYSYGVNSTEKGDLSSESTVSRIRTEHFPLTLESARPSHTSQYLCASSVSGTGATEAFFGQGTRLTVV.

This clone is a singleton in its sample. The CDR3 coding sequence is TGTGCCAGCATTTCCCAGGGCATAGGAGGGCGGGAGCAGTACTTC. Translated, it gives CASISQGIGGREQYF. The J gene is TRBJ2-7, the V gene TRBV6-5, with D possibly being TRBD2 (6 bases). Germline values: CDR1 MNHEY, CDR2 SVGAGI. This CDR3 is 15 amino acids long. V was pared by 7 bases and J by 7 bases, with 23 bases between.

The genes are TRBV20-1 and TRBJ1-2; 7 bases are a match to TRBD1. This CDR3 comprises 11 residues. The V gene end was trimmed by 4 bases and the J gene end by 8 bases; junction bases not matched to a gene: 4. From germline, CDR1 is DFQATT and CDR2 SNEGSKA (reference sequence). The CDR3 bases are TGCAGTGCTAACAGGGGAGGCGGCTACACCTTC. Residues: CSANRGGGYTF.

This clone was seen just once. The CDR3: CASSLKAGYTEAFF. The CDR3 DNA is TGTGCCAGCAGCTTAAAGGCAGGTTACACTGAAGCTTTCTTT. This sequence joins TRBV11-2 and TRBJ1-1, with D unresolved. There are 14 residues in the CDR3. The V end was cut by 2 bases, the J end by 3 bases, with 10 bases between. Per the germline V gene, CDR1 is SGHAT and CDR2 is FQNNGV.

In regard to this clone: Sequence at one end of the junction differs from germline and may be a read error. CDR3 nucleotides: TGCGCCAGCAGCTTGGAGCCTCATGGTCGGGGTAAAGCCTTC. This gives the protein CASSLEPHGRGKAF. The genes are TRBV5-1 and TRBJ1-2, with no clear D. Germline CDR1 and CDR2: SGHRS and YFSETQ. The CDR3 has 14 amino acids.

The gene calls are TRBV3-1 (or the pseudogene TRBV3-2) and TRBJ1-2; 7 bases are shared with TRBD1. In germline, CDR1 is LGHDT, CDR2 YNNKEL (reference sequence). Trimming took 0 bases from V and 8 from J; bases not matched to a gene: 6. The CDR3 totals 14 residues. CDR3 amino acids: CASSQDLTGDGYTF. CDR3 DNA: TGTGCCAGCAGCCAAGATTTAACAGGGGACGGCTACACCTTC.

The CDR3 reads CASSPPGTAYTEAFF. CDR3 bases: TGTGCCAGCAGCCCCCCCGGGACAGCTTACACTGAAGCTTTCTTT. The V gene is TRBV11-2, the J gene TRBJ1-1, with 7 bases matching TRBD1. V was pared by 5 bases and J by 3 bases, with 9 bases of the junction left unmatched. Germline V gene lookup returns CDR1 SGHAT and CDR2 FQNNGV. The CDR3 runs 15 residues.

The chain uses TRBV4-1 and TRBJ2-1; TRBD2 aligns across 9 bases. Germline V gene data show CDR1 as MGHRA and CDR2 as YSYEKL. This CDR3 has 17 amino acids. Trimming removed 0 bases from V and 5 bases from J; junction bases left unmatched: 8. The CDR3 protein is CASSQEVSGGLNNEQFF. CDR3 DNA sequence: TGCGCCAGCAGCCAAGAAGTAAGCGGGGGGCTAAACAATGAGCAGTTCTTC.

V is TRBV2 and J is TRBJ1-1; 7 bases are a match to TRBD1. Germline CDR1 reads SNHLY; CDR2 reads FYNNEI. The CDR3 has 15 residues. V was pared by 5 bases and J by 2 bases, with 8 bases of the junction left unmatched. The CDR3 loop reads CASSPDRRRNTEAFF. CDR3 in DNA: TGTGCCAGCAGTCCGGACAGGAGGAGAAACACTGAAGCTTTCTTT.

This clone was observed a handful of times. The chain recombines TRBV18 with TRBJ2-2, with TRBD1 matching over 8 bases. CDR1 is KGHSH, CDR2 LQKENI, per germline. The CDR3 runs 14 residues. The J segment lost 6 bases and the V segment lost 4 bases, leaving 4 bases of the junction unmatched. CDR3 DNA sequence: TGTGCCAGCTCACGAGCAGGGGGCTCCGGGGAGCTGTTTTTT. Its translation is CASSRAGGSGELFF.

The chain uses TRBV4-1 and TRBJ2-7, with 7 bases fitting TRBD1. V lost 8 bases, J lost 1 base, and 5 bases stayed unmatched. Germline CDR1 and CDR2: MGHRA and YSYEKL. The CDR3 loop spans 13 amino acids. CDR3 loop: CASAGTESYEQYF. In DNA, the CDR3 is TGCGCCAGCGCCGGGACAGAATCCTACGAGCAGTACTTC.

This rearrangement joins TRBV19 to TRBJ1-2, with 9 bases that match TRBD1. V lost 5 bases to trimming and J lost 2 bases; unmatched junction nucleotides: 9. Germline V gene lookup returns CDR1 LNHDA and CDR2 SQIVND (reference sequence). This CDR3 has 16 amino acids. CDR3 in DNA: TGTGCCAGTAGTCCCCGGGACAGGGCCGGAAACTATGGCTACACCTTC. Translated: CASSPRDRAGNYGYTF.